Following are 24 T cell receptor beta chains from one sample sequenced in a study of CD8 T cells in Susac syndrome. Reverse transcription of 0.5 to 1 ug RNA used random hexamers. TCRdb called the immunoSEQ multiplex PCR reads again in MiXCR, with one record for every CDR3 protein. This table has 150,000 to 200,000 distinct CDR3 sequences, about 95% appearing once. Sample: CD4+ T cells from PBMCs. Receptors were obtained from a human donor with Susac syndrome.

The chain combines TRBV28 with TRBJ2-7, with 11 bases identical to TRBD2. The CDR3 runs to 15 residues. V dropped 7 bases and J dropped 6; count of bases not matched to a gene: 11. Germline-derived CDR1 and CDR2 are MDHEN and SYDVKM. CDR3 bases: TGTGCCAGCAAGACTAGCGGGACCCAACCCCTCGAGCAGTACTTC. It encodes CASKTSGTQPLEQYF.

V gene TRBV19 combines with J gene TRBJ2-1; D gene ambiguous. Germline loops: CDR1 LNHDA, CDR2 SQIVND (reference sequence). This CDR3 spans 16 amino acids. V lost 3 bases, J lost 0 bases, and 12 bases lay in between. CDR3 sequence (DNA): TGTGCCAGTAGTATCCAACGGCCGAGCTCCTACAATGAGCAGTTCTTC. Its translation: CASSIQRPSSYNEQFF.

The J gene is TRBJ2-1, the V gene TRBV12-3 or TRBV12-4, with TRBD2 identical over 11 bases. J was trimmed by 8 bases and V by 4 bases; bases with no gene match: 7. The length of the CDR3 is 15 residues. CDR3: CASSSGLAAGDEQFF. The CDR3 DNA reads TGTGCCAGCAGTTCGGGACTAGCGGCGGGGGATGAGCAGTTCTTC.

This clonotype appeared once. The chain joins TRBV6-2 or TRBV6-3 to TRBJ2-1; D is undetermined. Per germline, CDR1 MNHEY and CDR2 SVGEGT. The CDR3 totals 15 residues. Deletions cut 7 bases from V and 0 bases from J, with 13 bases between. DNA of the CDR3: TGTGCCAGCACCAAACGGCGACTCTCCTACAATGAGCAGTTCTTC. It encodes CASTKRRLSYNEQFF.

The V and J genes are TRBV29-1 and TRBJ2-1; D perhaps matches TRBD2 (6 bases). Germline V CDR1 and CDR2: SQVTM, ANQGSEA. CDR3 length: 12 residues. Trimming left V 6 bases short and J 11 bases short, with 17 bases between. CDR3 in DNA: TGCAGCGTGTCCGGGACTCAAGCGCAGCAGTTCTTC. Translating it yields CSVSGTQAQQFF.

V is TRBV5-1 and J is TRBJ2-3, with 9 bases that match TRBD2. The ends lost 2 bases at V and 3 bases at J; junction bases unmatched: 4. The length of the CDR3 is 15 residues. CDR1 is SGHRS, CDR2 YFSETQ, per germline. CDR3 DNA sequence: TGCGCCAGCAGCTTCGGCGGGGGGGCTACAGATACGCAGTATTTT. Amino acids: CASSFGGGATDTQYF.

The chain carries TRBV2 and TRBJ1-6, with TRBD1 matching 9 bases. Trimming at V came to 7 bases and at J to 10 bases, leaving 11 bases not matched to a gene. Germline V gives CDR1 SNHLY, CDR2 FYNNEI. This CDR3 has 15 amino acids. In nucleotides, the CDR3 is TGTGCCAGCATTTCCGGGACAGGGACAAGCTCACCCCTCCACTTT. Protein sequence: CASISGTGTSSPLHF.

The chain carries TRBV30 and TRBJ1-3; D is unresolved. CDR3 size: 11 residues. V shed 7 bases and J shed 1 base, with 5 bases lying between them. CDR1 GTSNPN and CDR2 SVGIG come from the germline V gene (reference sequence). The chain's CDR3 is CASGSGNTIYF. CDR3 nucleotides: TGTGCCTCCGGTTCTGGAAACACCATATATTTT. Drawing the rest from reference TRBV30 and TRBJ1-3, the complete variable domain is SQTIHQWPATLVQPVGSPLSLECTVEGTSNPNLYWYRQAAGRGLQLLFYSVGIGQISSEVPQNLSASRPQDRQFILSSKKLLLSDSGFYLCASGSGNTIYFGEGSWLTVV.

The V gene is TRBV10-3, the J gene TRBJ2-1; no reliable D call. The CDR3 contains 12 residues. The ends were cut back, 8 bases at V and 4 bases at J, with 9 bases in the middle. The germline V gene encodes CDR1 ENHRY and CDR2 SYGVKD. The CDR3 DNA reads TGTGCCATCGGGTTTCTTTACAATGAGCAGTTCTTC. This sequence encodes CAIGFLYNEQFF.

The chain uses TRBV12-3 or TRBV12-4 and TRBJ2-7, with D unclear. CDR3 size: 13 residues. V dropped 6 bases and J dropped 5 bases, with 14 bases sitting between them. The CDR3 protein is CASSRIGIHEQYF. CDR3 sequence (DNA): TGTGCCAGCAGCCGAATAGGGATCCACGAGCAGTACTTC.

This chain uses TRBV5-1 with TRBJ1-1, with 8 nucleotides matching TRBD1. Per germline, CDR1 SGHRS and CDR2 YFSETQ. The CDR3 sequence is 14 residues long. The V gene end was trimmed by 2 bases and the J gene end by 4 bases; junction bases not matched to a gene: 4. CDR3 loop: CASSLRDRSTEAFF. DNA for the CDR3: TGCGCCAGCAGCTTACGGGACAGGTCCACTGAAGCTTTCTTT.

The rearrangement uses TRBV10-3 and TRBJ1-1; D may be TRBD1 (6 bases). V was trimmed by 2 bases and J by 6 bases, leaving 13 bases between them. The CDR3 is 14 amino acids. CDR1 is ENHRY, CDR2 SYGVKD, per germline. The CDR3 nucleotides are TGTGCCATCAGTGAGGATGGGGCAGGGGCTGAAGCTTTCTTT. Translating it yields CAISEDGAGAEAFF.

The rearrangement links TRBV29-1 to TRBJ1-1; tentatively, D is TRBD1 (6 bases). The CDR3 is made up of 13 amino acids. Looked up from germline, CDR1 is SQVTM and CDR2 is ANQGSEA. Trimming pared 6 bases from V and 5 bases from J, leaving 16 bases between. The CDR3 is CSVGETQGTEAFF. In DNA form, the CDR3 reads TGCAGCGTCGGGGAGACACAGGGAACTGAAGCTTTCTTT.

The chain recombines TRBV20-1 with TRBJ2-5; TRBD2 matches at 11 bases. The CDR3 runs to 15 residues. V shed 5 bases, J shed 5 bases, and the junction held 10 bases outside the gene matches. CDR1 and CDR2 (germline): DFQATT, SNEGSKA (reference sequence). The CDR3 sequence is CSAHPPSGRKETQYF. CDR3 DNA: TGCAGTGCTCATCCACCTAGCGGGAGGAAGGAGACCCAGTACTTC.

The chain recombines TRBV7-2 with TRBJ1-6; unclear D gene. V gave up 4 bases and J gave up 7 bases, with 11 bases separating them. This CDR3 is built from 14 residues. In germline, CDR1 is SGHTA, CDR2 FQGNSA. The CDR3 DNA follows: TGTGCCAGCAGCTGGACGGGGAGAAATTCACCCCTCCACTTT. Protein product: CASSWTGRNSPLHF.

This clonotype was found a few times. The J gene is TRBJ2-4, the V gene TRBV30; D is unclear. The CDR3 consists of 11 residues. Trimming removed 2 bases from V and 8 bases from J, with 7 bases in between. Germline V CDR1 and CDR2: GTSNPN, SVGIG (reference sequence). CDR3 sequence: CAWSQRYIQYF. As DNA, the CDR3 is TGTGCCTGGAGTCAGAGGTACATTCAGTACTTC.

V gene TRBV25-1 combines with J gene TRBJ2-5, with 7 nucleotides matching TRBD2. CDR1 is MGHDK, CDR2 SYGVNS, per germline. CDR3 size: 18 residues. After removal of 3 bases from V and 4 bases from J, the junction contained 17 bases not matched to a gene. In DNA, the CDR3 is TGTGCCAGCAGTGACTCGGTGATGGCGGGAGCGCGGGGAGAGACCCAGTACTTC. It is translated as CASSDSVMAGARGETQYF.

This clonotype has more than one count but fewer than ten. The chain joins TRBV20-1 to TRBJ2-3; D assignment may be TRBD1 or TRBD2 (6 bases each). Per the germline V gene, CDR1 is DFQATT and CDR2 is SNEGSKA (reference sequence). V was trimmed by 3 bases and J by 0 bases, leaving 10 bases between them. The CDR3 is made up of 14 amino acids. CDR3 residues: CSARGGGSTDTQYF. CDR3 DNA sequence: TGCAGTGCTAGGGGGGGCGGAAGCACAGATACGCAGTATTTT.

The chain employs TRBV10-3 and TRBJ2-1, with 9 positions matching TRBD2. The V and J ends lost 0 bases and 7 bases, in that order; junction bases with no gene match: 10. The germline V gene has CDR1 ENHRY and CDR2 SYGVKD. The CDR3 runs 17 residues. Written as DNA, the CDR3 is TGTGCCATCAGTGAGTCGGTGAGAGCGGGAGGTCGGAATGAGCAGTTCTTC. Translating gives CAISESVRAGGRNEQFF.

The chain is built from TRBV29-1 and TRBJ2-1; TRBD2 matches at 9 bases. The CDR3 has 14 amino acids. Trimming took 2 bases from V and 8 from J; bases not matched to a gene: 7. Germline CDR1 reads SQVTM; CDR2 reads ANQGSEA. The CDR3 protein is CSVETSGHFDEQFF. CDR3 coding DNA: TGCAGCGTTGAAACTAGCGGGCATTTCGATGAGCAGTTCTTC.

The chain uses TRBV6-5 and TRBJ1-3; possibly TRBD1 for D (6 bases). CDR1 and CDR2 (germline): MNHEY, SVGAGI. Deletions cut 1 base from V and 3 bases from J, with 10 bases between. There are 15 residues in the CDR3. For the CDR3, the DNA is TGTGCCAGCAGTTACTTACAGGGTATTGGAAACACCATATATTTT. The encoded protein is CASSYLQGIGNTIYF.

The J gene is TRBJ2-1, the V gene TRBV12-3 or TRBV12-4; no reliable D call. The CDR3 has 10 residues. V was trimmed by 8 bases and J by 10 bases, leaving 9 bases between them. DNA of the CDR3: TGTGCCAGCGGGCTGTGGGAGCAGTTCTTC. As protein: CASGLWEQFF.

The V call is TRBV4-2, the J call TRBJ2-1; 12 positions match TRBD2. The CDR3 covers 16 residues. Trimming removed 1 base from V and 4 bases from J; junction bases left unmatched: 2. Germline values: CDR1 LGHNA, CDR2 YNFKEQ. CDR3 amino acids: CASSQVGTSGYNEQFF. The CDR3 nucleotides read TGTGCCAGCAGCCAAGTGGGGACTAGCGGGTACAATGAGCAGTTCTTC.

V gene TRBV7-2 combines with J gene TRBJ2-2, with TRBD2 identical over 7 bases. Germline CDR1 is SGHTA and CDR2 is FQGNSA. Germline trimming cut 3 bases from V and 7 bases from J; bases unmatched to any gene: 5. The CDR3 spans 14 residues. CDR3 loop: CASSFGGSGGELFF. In DNA form, the CDR3 reads TGTGCCAGCAGCTTCGGCGGGAGTGGCGGGGAGCTGTTTTTT.